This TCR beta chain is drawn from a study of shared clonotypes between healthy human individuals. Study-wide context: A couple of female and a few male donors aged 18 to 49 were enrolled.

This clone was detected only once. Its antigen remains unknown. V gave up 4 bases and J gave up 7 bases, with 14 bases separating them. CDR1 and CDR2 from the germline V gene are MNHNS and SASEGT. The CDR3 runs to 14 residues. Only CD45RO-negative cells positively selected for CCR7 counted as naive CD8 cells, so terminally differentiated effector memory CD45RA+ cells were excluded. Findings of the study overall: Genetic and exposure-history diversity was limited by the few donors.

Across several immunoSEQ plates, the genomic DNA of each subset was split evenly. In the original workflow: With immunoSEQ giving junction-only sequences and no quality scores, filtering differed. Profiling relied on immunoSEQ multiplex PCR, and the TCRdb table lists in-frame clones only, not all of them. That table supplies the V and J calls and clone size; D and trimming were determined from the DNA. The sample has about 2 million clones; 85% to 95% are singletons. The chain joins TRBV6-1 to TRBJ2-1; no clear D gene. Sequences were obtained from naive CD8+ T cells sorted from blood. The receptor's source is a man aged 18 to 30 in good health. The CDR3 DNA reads TGTGCCAGCAGTGGGGCAGCATCAAGGAATGAGCAGTTCTTC. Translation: CASSGAASRNEQFF.